A selection of T cell receptor beta chains follows, all from one sample in a study of neurological immune-mediated disorders. TCRdb itself ran the 5' RACE reads through MiXCR, one entry per CDR3 protein. Of tens of thousands of distinct CDR3 sequences listed, approximately 17% are singletons. Sequenced input: PBMCs. All receptors derive from a woman aged 35 to 49 in good health. CDR3s leave out the opening cysteine and the closing phenylalanine or tryptophan. D genes are given only for firm matches.

TRBV20-1,.,TRBJ1-2,SARDRPFDGGST
TRBV7-9,TRBD2,TRBJ2-3,ASSHSRGSGGTDTQY
TRBV3-1,TRBD1,TRBJ2-1,ASSPFTTGRVVGDYNEQF
TRBV20-1,.,TRBJ1-2,SAPPGAYGYT
TRBV27,.,TRBJ1-5,ASSLWGNQPQH
TRBV4-3,.,TRBJ1-1,ASSQVAGPIAWGSQAF
TRBV11-1,.,TRBJ2-1,ASSLWPLSEQF
TRBV20-1,.,TRBJ2-7,SARVRDRSYEQY
TRBV4-3,.,TRBJ2-1,VNSQGSARRGNKQF
TRBV28,.,TRBJ2-1,ASRTPPDSSWYNEQF
TRBV10-3,.,TRBJ2-7,AISEVGTKSYERY
TRBV5-1,.,TRBJ1-5,ASSLEGSGNQPQH
TRBV2,.,TRBJ2-3,ASKSLADTQY
TRBV18,TRBD1,TRBJ1-1,ASSRALDRGNTEAF
TRBV6-2/TRBV6-3,.,TRBJ1-1,ASSYAVNTEAF
TRBV4-3,.,TRBJ1-1,ASSRSGVTEAF
TRBV5-1,.,TRBJ1-6,ASSLVAGVDNSPLH
TRBV28,.,TRBJ1-6,ASIRDSGGSPLH
TRBV7-2,.,TRBJ2-3,ASSPLGADTQY
TRBV25-1,.,TRBJ2-5,ASSVSKTQY
TRBV29-1,.,TRBJ1-2,SVEEGGGYT
TRBV12-3/TRBV12-4,TRBD2,TRBJ2-1,ASRTTSGGTSYNEQF
TRBV4-3,.,TRBJ1-2,ASSQDDSGYGYT
TRBV7-2,.,TRBJ1-2,ASSLKHGYT
TRBV5-5,.,TRBJ1-2,ASSLDPGPYGYT
TRBV20-1,TRBD1,TRBJ1-2,SALTGTGGYGYT
TRBV27,.,TRBJ1-5,ASNLWGTRQPQH
TRBV7-2,TRBD2,TRBJ2-3,ASSPLLAGGREY
TRBV20-1,.,TRBJ1-2,SALGQGYGYT
TRBV12-3/TRBV12-4,.,TRBJ2-7,ASSFPGQTYEQY
TRBV20-1,.,TRBJ1-6,SAATTRGLGSPLH
TRBV5-1,.,TRBJ2-1,ASSLGGGYEQF
TRBV18,.,TRBJ1-1,ASSPGGGNTEAF
TRBV7-2,TRBD1,TRBJ1-2,ASSRQGQILNYGYT
TRBV4-1,TRBD1,TRBJ2-5,ASSRDRGSETQY
TRBV20-1,TRBD1,TRBJ2-7,SAYTVTGEGEQY
TRBV27,.,TRBJ2-1,ASSPRGDSYNEQF
TRBV12-3/TRBV12-4,.,TRBJ2-7,ASSLSASYEQY
TRBV7-2,.,TRBJ2-7,ASADSDGSYEQY
TRBV18,.,TRBJ2-5,ASSRDFQETQY
TRBV5-1,.,TRBJ1-2,ASSFDQNYGYT
TRBV6-6,TRBD1,TRBJ1-5,VSSRQGSQPQH